This TCR beta chain originates from a study of control samples from healthy donors and cancer patients. Produced via immunoSEQ multiplex PCR; TCRdb's table is partial and in-frame only. Of 160,000 or so clones in the sample, roughly 94% are singletons; the top ten hold approximately 15%. The sequenced sample consisted of PBMCs. The clonotype was recovered from a man in his 60s with colorectal cancer.

Written as DNA, the CDR3 is TGTGCCACCAGTGGTTTAGACAGGGGGCTGGACACCGGGGAGCTGTTTTTT. Translating gives CATSGLDRGLDTGELFF. The chain recombines TRBV24-1 with TRBJ2-2; 10 bases are a match to TRBD1. The CDR3 spans 17 residues. CDR1 is KGHDR and CDR2 is SFDVKD in the germline V gene. V lost 5 bases and J lost 3; bases outside the gene matches: 8.